Following are 20 T cell receptor beta chains from one sample sequenced in a study of control samples from healthy donors and cancer patients. Data came from immunoSEQ multiplex PCR; TCRdb stores just in-frame clones and leaves some out. Of about 77,000 clones listed, about 92% are singletons. Material for sequencing was blood. Receptors originate from a woman in her sixties or seventies in good health.

This clone came up once. The rearrangement uses TRBV3-1 (or the pseudogene TRBV3-2) and TRBJ2-7; D is perhaps TRBD1 or TRBD2 (5 bases each). Between the trimmed V and J ends, which lost 8 bases and 5 bases, there was a span of 10 bases. This CDR3 has 11 residues. Germline loops: CDR1 LGHDT, CDR2 YNNKEL (reference sequence). The CDR3 loop is CASEGIHEQYF. DNA of the CDR3: TGTGCCAGCGAGGGGATCCACGAGCAGTACTTC.

The V call is TRBV28, the J call TRBJ1-5; perhaps TRBD1 as D (6 bases). Germline V gene lookup returns CDR1 MDHEN and CDR2 SYDVKM. Deletions cut 6 bases from V and 5 bases from J, with 20 bases between. The CDR3 contains 16 residues. CDR3 in DNA: TGTGCCAGCAGCCCTTGGGGGCGAGGCGGGTATCAGCCCCAGCATTTT. It is translated as CASSPWGRGGYQPQHF. The full variable domain, completed using reference TRBV28 and TRBJ1-5, is DVKVTQSSRYLVKRTGEKVFLECVQDMDHENMFWYRQDPGLGLRLIYFSYDVKMKEKGDIPEGYSVSREKKERFSLILESASTNQTSMYLCASSPWGRGGYQPQHFGDGTRLSIL.

The chain employs TRBV6-5 and TRBJ2-1; TRBD1 matches 10 bases. The germline gives CDR1 MNHEY, CDR2 SVGAGI. This CDR3 spans 14 amino acids. The V segment lost 5 bases and the J segment 4 bases; nucleotides outside the gene matches: 2. For the CDR3, the DNA is TGTGCCAGCAGTCGACAGGGGGCGTACAATGAGCAGTTCTTC. Encoded protein: CASSRQGAYNEQFF.

This chain uses TRBV6-5 with TRBJ2-5; 7 nucleotides align to TRBD2. This CDR3 has 15 residues. Trimming cost V 7 bases and J 5 bases; bases outside gene matches: 13. The germline gives CDR1 MNHEY, CDR2 SVGAGI. The chain's CDR3 is CASTPRTSGYETQYF. The CDR3 nucleotides are TGTGCCAGCACCCCGAGGACTAGTGGCTATGAGACCCAGTACTTC.

The CDR3 DNA reads TGTGCCATCAGTGAGTCGTCAGGGAACGATCGGCAGTACTTC. It yields the protein CAISESSGNDRQYF. The chain links TRBV10-3 to TRBJ2-7, with a weak D call TRBD1 (5 bases). V was pared by 0 bases and J by 9 bases, with 15 bases between. In germline, CDR1 is ENHRY, CDR2 SYGVKD. The CDR3 is 14 amino acids.

The chain couples TRBV10-1 to TRBJ1-1; TRBD1 is a possible D gene (5 bases). CDR3 length equals 13 residues. Looked up from germline, CDR1 is WNHNN and CDR2 is SYGVQD (reference sequence). Between the trimmed V and J ends, which lost 4 bases and 4 bases, there was a span of 10 bases. This CDR3 is CASSVQGTTEAFF. The CDR3 DNA sequence: TGCGCCAGCAGTGTCCAGGGTACCACTGAAGCTTTCTTT.

The V and J genes are TRBV28 and TRBJ2-2; TRBD2 is a possible D gene (7 bases). From germline, CDR1 is MDHEN and CDR2 SYDVKM. V was clipped by 5 bases and J by 6 bases, with 13 bases between them. The CDR3 extends over 14 amino acids. CDR3 in amino acids: CASSRGTIAGELFF. The CDR3 nucleotides are TGTGCCAGCAGTAGGGGGACTATTGCCGGGGAGCTGTTTTTT. Full variable domain (missing parts from reference TRBV28 and TRBJ2-2): DVKVTQSSRYLVKRTGEKVFLECVQDMDHENMFWYRQDPGLGLRLIYFSYDVKMKEKGDIPEGYSVSREKKERFSLILESASTNQTSMYLCASSRGTIAGELFFGEGSRLTVL.

This chain joins TRBV19 and TRBJ1-4, with TRBD1 matching over 7 bases. The CDR3 is 15 amino acids. V shed 6 bases, J shed 5 bases, and the junction held 9 bases outside the gene matches. The germline V gene has CDR1 LNHDA and CDR2 SQIVND (reference sequence). Here the CDR3 reads CASRIPGQKNEKLFF. The CDR3 DNA reads TGTGCCAGTAGGATTCCGGGACAGAAGAATGAAAAACTGTTTTTT.

V usage is TRBV14 and J usage is TRBJ1-4, with 8 bases identical to TRBD1. Trimming cost V 4 bases and J 11 bases; bases outside gene matches: 18. Germline loops: CDR1 SGHDN, CDR2 FVKESK. The length of the CDR3 is 17 residues. The CDR3 region is CASSRDSGGPPLAKLFF. CDR3 coding DNA: TGTGCCAGCAGCCGAGACTCAGGGGGCCCGCCCCTGGCGAAACTGTTTTTT.

The V call is TRBV10-1, the J call TRBJ2-1; tentative D call: TRBD1 (6 bases). This CDR3 is 13 amino acids long. Germline loops: CDR1 WNHNN, CDR2 SYGVQD (reference sequence). V was pared by 5 bases and J by 2 bases, with 7 bases between. The CDR3 region has the DNA TGCGCCAGCAGTACAGGGCCCTACAATGAGCAGTTCTTC. Translated: CASSTGPYNEQFF.

This clone has just one count. This chain joins TRBV11-3 and TRBJ2-1; maybe TRBD2 (5 bases). CDR1 and CDR2 (germline): SGHNT, YENEEA. The CDR3 sequence is 15 residues long. Deletions cut 2 bases from V and 7 bases from J, with 15 bases between. This CDR3 is CASSLKFLAENEQFF. The CDR3 DNA is TGTGCCAGCAGCTTAAAGTTTCTAGCAGAAAATGAGCAGTTCTTC.

The chain combines TRBV6-5 with TRBJ1-1; no clear D gene. With 6 bases removed from V and 1 base from J, the gap between germline ends came to 12 bases. The CDR3 covers 14 residues. The germline V gene encodes CDR1 MNHEY and CDR2 SVGAGI. This chain's CDR3 is CASRPGLANTEAFF. The CDR3 DNA reads as TGTGCCAGCAGGCCAGGACTTGCGAACACTGAAGCTTTCTTT.

The chain links TRBV5-1 to TRBJ1-2, with D maybe TRBD1 (5 bases). Trimming stripped 4 bases from V and 4 bases from J, with 17 bases between. The CDR3 runs to 15 residues. The germline V gene encodes CDR1 SGHRS and CDR2 YFSETQ. This CDR3 is CASSSTGRNSYGYTF. CDR3 in DNA: TGCGCCAGCAGCAGTACGGGACGGAACTCCTATGGCTACACCTTC. Looking up the rest from reference TRBV5-1 and TRBJ1-2 gives the full variable domain: KAGVTQTPRYLIKTRGQQVTLSCSPISGHRSVSWYQQTPGQGLQFLFEYFSETQRNKGNFPGRFSGRQFSNSRSEMNVSTLELGDSALYLCASSSTGRNSYGYTFGSGTRLTVV.

The chain combines TRBV7-2 with TRBJ2-3, with TRBD2 matching 9 bases. There are 18 residues in the CDR3. CDR1 is SGHTA and CDR2 is FQGNSA in the germline V gene. The junction had 14 bases not matched to a gene; V was cut back by 1 base and J by 6 bases. The CDR3 sequence: CASSLVAAGGPGGDTQYF. DNA of the CDR3: TGTGCCAGCAGCTTAGTTGCGGCGGGAGGGCCGGGTGGGGATACGCAGTATTTT. The full variable domain, with the rest looked up from reference TRBV7-2 and TRBJ2-3, is GAGVSQSPSNKVTEKGKDVELRCDPISGHTALYWYRQSLGQGLEFLIYFQGNSAPDKSGLPSDRFSAERTGGSVSTLTIQRTQQEDSAVYLCASSLVAAGGPGGDTQYFGPGTRLTVL.

This clone was counted a few times. The chain uses TRBV7-2 and TRBJ1-1; D remains unclear. Per germline, CDR1 SGHTA and CDR2 FQGNSA. The CDR3 is 14 residues long. V was cut by 2 bases and J by 7 bases, with 14 bases left in between. The CDR3 DNA follows: TGTGCCAGCAGCTTATTCGCGGGAGGCGTTGAAGCTTTCTTT. This encodes CASSLFAGGVEAFF.

The chain joins TRBV7-6 to TRBJ2-7; a possible D gene is TRBD1 (5 bases). The CDR3 totals 17 residues. The germline gives CDR1 SGHVS, CDR2 FNYEAQ. V was trimmed by 1 base and J by 4 bases, leaving 20 bases between them. The CDR3 nucleotides read TGTGCCAGCAGCTTAGGGCAGGGTGGGGCGTTAAGTTACGAGCAGTACTTC. Residues: CASSLGQGGALSYEQYF.

V and J are TRBV27 and TRBJ1-5; D uncertain. Germline lookup yields CDR1 MNHEY and CDR2 SMNVEV (reference sequence). The germline V and J ends were trimmed by 2 bases and 6 bases, with 11 bases remaining between them. The CDR3 is 14 residues long. CDR3: CASSLTRSSQPQHF. The CDR3 coding sequence is TGTGCCAGCAGTTTAACCAGGTCGAGTCAGCCCCAGCATTTT.

The rearrangement joins TRBV4-3 to TRBJ2-3; D gene ambiguous. V was shortened by 1 base and J by 5 bases, with 13 bases between the two germline ends. Germline CDR1 LGHNA, CDR2 YSLEER. There are 15 residues in the CDR3. The CDR3, as DNA: TGCGCCAGCAGCCAAGCCGTTTTCGTTGGAGATACGCAGTATTTT. Protein sequence: CASSQAVFVGDTQYF.

This clone has more than one count but fewer than ten. This sequence joins TRBV28 and TRBJ1-5, with 9 nucleotides matching TRBD1. V lost 6 bases, J lost 6 bases, and 6 bases stayed unmatched. CDR1 is MDHEN and CDR2 is SYDVKM in the germline V gene. The CDR3 has 14 residues. The CDR3 reads CASSSGTGPQPQHF. In nucleotides, the CDR3 is TGTGCCAGCAGCTCCGGGACAGGGCCTCAGCCCCAGCATTTT.

The V gene is TRBV7-9, the J gene TRBJ2-3; the D call may be TRBD1 or TRBD2 (5 bases each). There are 18 residues in the CDR3. The V gene's germline CDR1 is SEHNR and CDR2 FQNEAQ (reference sequence). Trimming removed 4 bases at V and 6 bases at J, with 26 bases between. CDR3 nucleotides: TGTGCCAGCAGCTCAGCAGGCTTTCAGGGAGACGGTTGGGATACGCAGTATTTT. Protein sequence: CASSSAGFQGDGWDTQYF.